This T cell receptor beta chain is from a study of CD8 T cells in Susac syndrome. Study results and caveats: Among active patients and in TEMRA cells, CD8+ clonal expansion in Susac reached its peak.

A quantity of about 0.5 to 1 ug RNA underwent reverse transcription using random hexamers. The TCR beta CDR3 was amplified by immunoSEQ multiplex PCR across 54 Vbeta, 13 Jbeta. MiXCR was run by TCRdb on the immunoSEQ multiplex PCR reads, yielding one entry per CDR3 protein. The sample shows over 70,000 distinct CDR3 sequences, approximately 96% of them seen only once. V was pared by 7 bases and J by 9 bases, with 16 bases between. This CDR3 comprises 13 residues. Per the germline V gene, CDR1 is LNHDA and CDR2 is SQIVND (reference sequence). On this clonotype: Its antigen remains unidentified.

Definite or probable Susac syndrome was diagnosed using recently defined diagnostic criteria. Negative magnetic isolation gave CD8+ and CD4+ cells; FACS enriched CD8+ TEMRA. The rearrangement links TRBV19 to TRBJ2-4; tentatively, D is TRBD2 (6 bases). The TCR originated in a human donor with Susac syndrome. Sequencing used CD8+ T cells from PBMCs. DNA for the CDR3: TGTGCCAGTATGGAGGGACCTGGAGGCATTCAGTACTTC. Translating it yields CASMEGPGGIQYF.